Each of the 22 T cell receptor beta chains below was sequenced from the same sample in a study of control samples from healthy donors and cancer patients. Sequencing was performed with immunoSEQ multiplex PCR; in TCRdb, only in-frame clones are kept and a portion is missing. The sample records about 55,000 clones, 95% to 97% being singletons. Sequencing was carried out using blood. These receptor sequences come from a woman between 25 and 40 years old in good health.

In this sample, this clone turned up a few times. The rearrangement links TRBV7-9 to TRBJ2-5; the match to TRBD2 covers 10 bases. CDR1 is SEHNR, CDR2 FQNEAQ, per germline (reference sequence). The CDR3 length is 19 residues. With 7 bases clipped from V and 5 bases from J, the junction kept 22 bases outside the gene matches. The CDR3 protein is CASKGWLAGAGGTWETQYF. CDR3 DNA sequence: TGTGCCAGCAAAGGCTGGCTAGCGGGAGCGGGCGGCACGTGGGAGACCCAGTACTTC.

This clone has just one count. V and J are TRBV19 and TRBJ1-5; 9 bases map to TRBD1. CDR3 length: 17 amino acids. The germline CDR1 and CDR2 sequences are LNHDA and SQIVND (reference sequence). The trim removed 4 bases at V and 3 bases at J, leaving 10 bases unmatched. CDR3 loop: CASSSGAGTGPNQPQHF. CDR3 nucleotides: TGTGCCAGTAGTAGCGGGGCAGGGACAGGGCCCAATCAGCCCCAGCATTTT.

The J gene is TRBJ1-5, the V gene TRBV6-1, with a weak D call TRBD1 (6 bases). Per germline, CDR1 MNHNS and CDR2 SASEGT. The CDR3 consists of 15 residues. Trimming left V 1 base short and J 7 bases short, with 14 bases between. The chain's CDR3 is CASSEGRGIGQPQHF. The CDR3 DNA follows: TGTGCCAGCAGTGAAGGCAGGGGAATTGGGCAGCCCCAGCATTTT.

J is TRBJ1-2 and V is TRBV27; D might be TRBD1 (6 bases). V was trimmed by 4 bases and J by 2 bases, leaving 11 bases between them. CDR3 length equals 14 residues. Germline lookup yields CDR1 MNHEY and CDR2 SMNVEV (reference sequence). The DNA for the CDR3 is TGTGCCAGCAGTTGGGACAAGGGCAACTATGGCTACACCTTC. Translating it yields CASSWDKGNYGYTF.

The chain recombines TRBV24-1 with TRBJ2-5; D not certain. The germline gives CDR1 KGHDR, CDR2 SFDVKD. Trimming stripped 4 bases from V and 4 bases from J, with 12 bases between. This CDR3 is built from 14 residues. CDR3 sequence reads: CATSESTPGETQYF. CDR3 sequence (DNA): TGTGCCACCAGTGAATCGACACCCGGAGAGACCCAGTACTTC.

This clone showed up just once. The chain couples TRBV7-6 to TRBJ2-7; a possible D gene is TRBD1 (6 bases). The CDR3 runs to 16 residues. V lost 5 bases to trimming and J lost 5 bases, with 22 bases between them. Germline CDR1 and CDR2: SGHVS and FNYEAQ. The CDR3 sequence: CASSNRVNTPLDEQYF. The DNA for the CDR3 is TGTGCCAGCAGCAACAGGGTTAACACTCCTCTGGACGAGCAGTACTTC.

The V and J genes are TRBV28 and TRBJ2-3; 8 bases agree with TRBD2. Unmatched junction bases numbered 8, after V lost 9 bases and J lost 3 bases. This CDR3 is built from 14 residues. Germline assignment: CDR1 MDHEN and CDR2 SYDVKM. The CDR3, as DNA: TGTGCCAGAGCAGCGGGAGACGTAACAGATACGCAGTATTTT. Encoded protein: CARAAGDVTDTQYF.

The CDR3 DNA follows: TGTGCCAGCAGTTCACCCCGCCGGGCCACAGCAACTAATGAAAAACTGTTTTTT. Its protein product is CASSSPRRATATNEKLFF. The J gene is TRBJ1-4, the V gene TRBV28; D remains ambiguous. Trimming pared 4 bases from V and 0 bases from J, leaving 18 bases between. Germline loops: CDR1 MDHEN, CDR2 SYDVKM. The CDR3 sequence is 18 residues long.

The rearrangement uses TRBV9 and TRBJ1-3; D is unresolved. Trimming shortened V by 0 bases and J by 0 bases, and 7 bases separated the two germline ends. CDR1 and CDR2 from the germline V gene are SGDLS and YYNGEE. This CDR3 region has 15 residues. The CDR3 region has the DNA TGTGCCAGCAGCGTAGGACCGAACTCTGGAAACACCATATATTTT. Protein: CASSVGPNSGNTIYF. Filled out from reference TRBV9 and TRBJ1-3, the complete variable domain reads DSGVTQTPKHLITATGQRVTLRCSPRSGDLSVYWYQQSLDQGLQFLIQYYNGEERAKGNILERFSAQQFPDLHSELNLSSLELGDSALYFCASSVGPNSGNTIYFGEGSWLTVV.

This clone was detected once. This sequence joins TRBV29-1 and TRBJ1-4; 7 positions match TRBD1. The J segment lost 7 bases and the V segment lost 4 bases, leaving 9 bases of the junction unmatched. Germline CDR1 and CDR2: SQVTM and ANQGSEA. There are 14 residues in the CDR3. The CDR3 spells CSVGEGQRGEKLFF. CDR3 nucleotides: TGCAGCGTTGGGGAGGGACAGAGGGGTGAAAAACTGTTTTTT.

The chain is built from TRBV14 and TRBJ1-2, with unresolved D. Germline lookup yields CDR1 SGHDN and CDR2 FVKESK. The V end was cut by 0 bases, the J end by 4 bases, with 12 bases between. This CDR3 contains 15 residues. The chain's CDR3 is CASSQEARPFYGYTF. The CDR3 DNA sequence: TGTGCCAGCAGCCAAGAAGCTCGACCGTTCTATGGCTACACCTTC.

The chain couples TRBV28 to TRBJ1-4; D is uncertain. With 4 bases removed from V and 0 bases from J, the gap between germline ends came to 6 bases. From germline, CDR1 is MDHEN and CDR2 SYDVKM. This CDR3 is 14 amino acids long. Here the CDR3 reads CASSSPTTNEKLFF. CDR3 bases: TGTGCCAGCAGTTCCCCCACAACTAATGAAAAACTGTTTTTT.

The chain joins TRBV6-6 to TRBJ2-5; 8 nucleotides align to TRBD2. V dropped 5 bases and J dropped 5; count of bases not matched to a gene: 10. The CDR3 is made up of 15 amino acids. CDR1 is MNHNY and CDR2 is SVGAGI in the germline V gene (reference sequence). This CDR3 is CASSTTSAPSETQYF. The DNA of the CDR3 is TGTGCCAGCAGTACGACTAGCGCCCCATCGGAGACCCAGTACTTC.

The chain has TRBV5-1 and TRBJ1-2; TRBD1 is a possible D gene (5 bases). This CDR3 is built from 15 residues. The V end was cut by 4 bases, the J end by 6 bases, with 19 bases between. Per the germline V gene, CDR1 is SGHRS and CDR2 is YFSETQ. The CDR3 sequence: CASSIGDLGMDGYTF. Written as DNA, the CDR3 is TGCGCCAGCAGCATCGGGGACTTAGGGATGGATGGCTACACCTTC.

The rearrangement uses TRBV11-2 and TRBJ2-7; D may be TRBD1 (6 bases). V dropped 1 base and J dropped 8 bases, with 21 bases sitting between them. CDR3 length equals 16 residues. Germline-derived CDR1 and CDR2 are SGHAT and FQNNGV. CDR3 DNA: TGTGCCAGCAGCTTAGTAGGCACAGGGCTCCTGGGCCAGCAGTACTTC. Translated: CASSLVGTGLLGQQYF. Supplemented by reference TRBV11-2 and TRBJ2-7, the full variable domain reads EAGVAQSPRYKIIEKRQSVAFWCNPISGHATLYWYQQILGQGPKLLIQFQNNGVVDDSQLPKDRFSAERLKGVDSTLKIQPAKLEDSAVYLCASSLVGTGLLGQQYFGPGTRLTVT.

This clone has only one observation. The chain couples TRBV5-4 to TRBJ2-7, with D perhaps matching TRBD1 (6 bases). V was shortened by 4 bases and J by 6 bases, with 14 bases between the two germline ends. The CDR3 has 13 amino acids. The germline V gene has CDR1 SGHNT and CDR2 YYREEE (reference sequence). CDR3 sequence reads: CASSPDPGVEQYF. CDR3 sequence (DNA): TGTGCCAGCAGCCCAGACCCAGGGGTCGAGCAGTACTTC.

The chain recombines TRBV28 with TRBJ1-2; D call uncertain. The V end lost 1 base, the J end lost 2 bases, and 5 bases lay between the germline ends. The CDR3 length is 13 residues. Germline CDR1 is MDHEN and CDR2 is SYDVKM. This chain's CDR3 is CASSLYLNYGYTF. The CDR3 nucleotides read TGTGCCAGCAGTTTATATCTGAACTATGGCTACACCTTC.

This chain uses TRBV7-6 with TRBJ2-1; the match to TRBD2 covers 11 bases. Unmatched junction bases numbered 5, after V lost 5 bases and J lost 5 bases. This CDR3 spans 15 amino acids. Per the germline V gene, CDR1 is SGHVS and CDR2 is FNYEAQ. For the CDR3, the DNA is TGTGCCAGCAGCCTGATGGGACTAGCGGACAATGAGCAGTTCTTC. Translation: CASSLMGLADNEQFF.

The chain couples TRBV10-2 to TRBJ1-4, with 10 bases that match TRBD1. The germline CDR1 and CDR2 sequences are WSHSY and SAAADI. The CDR3 sequence is 14 residues long. After removal of 3 bases from V and 9 bases from J, the junction contained 4 bases not matched to a gene. CDR3 nucleotides: TGCGCCAGCAGTGAAGGGACAGGGGTTAAAAAACTGTTTTTT. Amino acid sequence: CASSEGTGVKKLFF.

The J gene is TRBJ2-2, the V gene TRBV14; 11 bases line up with TRBD2. The germline CDR1 and CDR2 sequences are SGHDN and FVKESK. V shed 7 bases, J shed 4 bases, and the junction held 5 bases outside the gene matches. This CDR3 contains 15 residues. The CDR3 reads CASTAGTSGTGELFF. The DNA of the CDR3 is TGTGCCAGCACCGCTGGGACTAGCGGCACCGGGGAGCTGTTTTTT.

The chain has TRBV4-2 and TRBJ2-3, with a tentative D call TRBD2 (6 bases). The CDR3 consists of 15 residues. Germline V lookup: CDR1 LGHNA, CDR2 YNFKEQ. The V gene lost 1 base and the J gene lost 2 bases, with 10 bases spanning the gap. The CDR3 DNA follows: TGTGCCAGCAGCCAAGCGGGCGGGAACACAGATACGCAGTATTTT. The encoded protein is CASSQAGGNTDTQYF.

CDR3 in amino acids: CASSQRQGWNSPLHF. The CDR3 DNA sequence: TGTGCCAGCAGTCAACGACAGGGTTGGAATTCACCCCTCCACTTT. The chain joins TRBV6-6 to TRBJ1-6; the match to TRBD1 covers 7 bases. The CDR3 consists of 15 residues. Germline CDR1 and CDR2: MNHNY and SVGAGI (reference sequence). Germline trimming cut 5 bases from V and 7 bases from J; bases unmatched to any gene: 8.